This is a list of T cell receptor beta chains from one sample in a study of long-term antiretroviral therapy in people with HIV. Using immunoSEQ multiplex PCR, the repertoire was profiled, and TCRdb retains in-frame clones only, with some absent. The top ten clones hold 4.2% of a sample with around 28,000 clones, roughly nine tenths of them seen once. The source was unsorted PBMCs, collected 3.1 years after starting antiretroviral therapy. These receptors all stem from a man between 18 and 35 years old with HIV. CDR3s include the opening cysteine and the closing phenylalanine or tryptophan. D genes are given only for firm matches. A clone size is listed for some rows: how often the clone was seen (once, few, many), or a class if it is expanded.

. . TRBJ2-7 TRBV28 TGTGCCAGCAGTTTATCCTTAGAGCAGTACTTC CASSLSLEQYF
. . TRBJ2-7 TRBV11-2 TGTGCCAGCAGCTTGGGCGGGGGCACGTACGAGCAGTACTTC CASSLGGGTYEQYF
. . TRBJ1-1 TRBV7-8 TGTGCCAGCAGCCAAATCCGGGATAGCACTGAAGCTTTCTTT CASSQIRDSTEAFF
. . TRBJ2-1 TRBV9 TGTGCCAGCAGCACCCTAGCTTTCGGGCAGTTCTTC CASSTLAFGQFF
. once TRBJ2-7 TRBV7-3 TGTGCCAGCAGCTTAATTGGGAGGTCGGAGCAGTACTTC CASSLIGRSEQYF
TRBD2 . TRBJ2-2 TRBV29-1 TGCAGCGTAGTAGCGGGAGATAGGGGTACCGGGGAGCTGTTTTTT CSVVAGDRGTGELFF
. . TRBJ2-5 TRBV2 TGTGCCAGCAGCGTCGGAGGGTTGAGGGAGACCCAGTACTTC CASSVGGLRETQYF
. . TRBJ2-3 TRBV11-2 TGTGCCAGCAGCGGTATGGCAGGATCCGATACGCAGTATTTT CASSGMAGSDTQYF
. once TRBJ1-2 TRBV21-1 TGTGCCAGCAGCAAAGAGAAGGAAAAGAGAGGCGGCTACACCTTC CASSKEKEKRGGYTF
. . TRBJ2-4 TRBV4-3 TGCGCCAGCAGCCAAGATCTAGCAGGAAAAAACATTCAGTACTTC CASSQDLAGKNIQYF
TRBD1 . TRBJ1-1 TRBV6-5 TGTGCCAGCAGTACGGGACAGGGGATAGAAGCTTTCTTT CASSTGQGIEAFF
. . TRBJ2-5 TRBV4-3 TGCGCCAGCAGCCCTCAAACGAGCGGAGGGGAGACCCAGTACTTC CASSPQTSGGETQYF
. . TRBJ1-2 TRBV4-3 TGCGCCAGCAGCTTAGGAGGGGCGGGAGGCTACACCTTC CASSLGGAGGYTF
TRBD2 . TRBJ2-5 TRBV9 TGTGCCAGCAGCGTGGGTCCGGGGGGGGAGACCCAGTACTTC CASSVGPGGETQYF
. . TRBJ1-3 TRBV4-2 TGTGCCAGCAGCCAAGTAGGGGACTCTGGAAACACCATATATTTT CASSQVGDSGNTIYF
. . TRBJ1-4 TRBV6-5 TGTGCCAGCAGTTACTCGCTAACAGACCATGAAAAACTGTTTTTT CASSYSLTDHEKLFF
. . TRBJ2-1 TRBV30 TGTGCCTGGAGTACAGGGTGGGGCAATGAGCAGTTCTTC CAWSTGWGNEQFF
. . TRBJ2-7 TRBV21-1 TGTGCCAGCAGCAAAGGGCGTGGGACAGGGAGTGGCGAGCAGTACTTC CASSKGRGTGSGEQYF
TRBD1 . TRBJ2-3 TRBV7-9 TGTGCCAGCAGCACCACTGACAGGGTCACAGATACGCAGTATTTT CASSTTDRVTDTQYF
. . TRBJ1-2 TRBV5-8 TGTGCCAGCAGCTTGGTCGGGGACCCTAACTATGGCTACACCTTC CASSLVGDPNYGYTF
. . TRBJ2-3 TRBV10-3 TGTGCCATCAGTGGAGGGACCGCTAGCACAGATACGCAGTATTTT CAISGGTASTDTQYF
TRBD1 . TRBJ2-1 TRBV13 TGTGCCAGCAGCCTGGACAGGGGCCATGAGCAGTTCTTC CASSLDRGHEQFF
. . TRBJ2-3 TRBV5-5 TGTGCCAGCAGTCGAAGCGGTCCTAGCACAGATACGCAGTATTTT CASSRSGPSTDTQYF
. few TRBJ2-7 TRBV7-8 TGTGCCAGCAGCTCGCTACAGTTCTACGAGCAGTACTTC CASSSLQFYEQYF
TRBD2 . TRBJ2-1 TRBV6-6 TGTGCCAGCAGCCTTCTTGGGGGAGCGGGGGGTGATGAGCAGTTCTTC CASSLLGGAGGDEQFF
. . TRBJ2-3 TRBV20-1 TGCAGTGCTAGAGATGACGATACGCAGTATTTT CSARDDDTQYF
TRBD1 . TRBJ2-5 TRBV13 TGTGCCAGCAGCCTAGAGGGCACAGGGGGAGAGACCCAGTACTTC CASSLEGTGGETQYF
TRBD1 . TRBJ1-2 TRBV5-1 TGCGCCAGCAGCTCCGGGACAGTGTCCGATTATGGCTACACCTTC CASSSGTVSDYGYTF
TRBD1 once TRBJ1-1 TRBV2 TGTGCCAGCAGAGTAGACAGGGGGAACACTGAAGCTTTCTTT CASRVDRGNTEAFF
TRBD2 . TRBJ2-1 TRBV27 TGTGCCTGCTCCTGGACTAGCGGGGACAATGAGCAGTTCTTC CACSWTSGDNEQFF
. . TRBJ1-1 TRBV6-5 TGTGCCAGCAGTGATTCCCGAGGGGCTGAAGCTTTCTTT CASSDSRGAEAFF
. . TRBJ2-3 TRBV19 TGTGCCAGTAGTATGGGTTTGGTGGGGGGCCGCACAGATACGCAGTATTTT CASSMGLVGGRTDTQYF
TRBD2 . TRBJ2-2 TRBV10-3 TGTGCCATCAATTCCCACTTGGCGGGAGTCCCCGGGGAGCTGTTTTTT CAINSHLAGVPGELFF
. . TRBJ1-5 TRBV27 TGTGCCAGCAGTTTGGTCGGGAGTCAGCCCCAGCATTTT CASSLVGSQPQHF
. . TRBJ2-1 TRBV4-2 TGTGCCAGCAGCCAAGATGGGCCAGCGGAGACCTACAATGAGCAGTTCTTC CASSQDGPAETYNEQFF
. . TRBJ2-5 TRBV5-1 TGCGCCAGCAGCTTAATGCGTGAAGAGACCCAGTACTTC CASSLMREETQYF
. few TRBJ1-5 TRBV5-4 TGTGCCAGCAGCTTAAGGCCAAATCAGCCCCAGCATTTT CASSLRPNQPQHF
TRBD1 . TRBJ2-3 TRBV27 TGTGCCAGCAGTTTGCGTCTGACAGGGGTTACAGATACGCAGTATTTT CASSLRLTGVTDTQYF
. few TRBJ2-4 TRBV29-1 TGCAGCGTTGCAGAGGGCGAAAACATTCAGTACTTC CSVAEGENIQYF
. . TRBJ2-7 TRBV4-1 TGCGCCAGCAGCCGCTCGGACAGCGACGAGCAGTACTTC CASSRSDSDEQYF
. . TRBJ2-2 TRBV7-3 TGTGCCAGCTCTTACGGAGCGAACACCGGGGAGCTGTTTTTT CASSYGANTGELFF
TRBD1 once TRBJ1-1 TRBV7-9 TGTGCCAGCAGCTCACAGGGGATCACTGAAGCTTTCTTT CASSSQGITEAFF
. few TRBJ2-7 TRBV4-2 TGTGCCAGCAGCCAACTGGACAGCTACGAGCAGTACTTC CASSQLDSYEQYF
. . TRBJ2-7 TRBV9 TGTGCCAGCAGCGTAGTTCCGGACTACGAGCAGTACTTC CASSVVPDYEQYF
TRBD2 once TRBJ2-5 TRBV10-3 TGTGCCATCAGTGAATGGACTAGCAGGGAGACCCAGTACTTC CAISEWTSRETQYF
. . TRBJ2-3 TRBV21-1 TGTGCCAGCAGCAGCCGGACTAGCGGGACTATGCTCCGTCGGCGGGGGACAGATACGCAGTATTTT CASSSRTSGTMLRRRGTDTQYF
. . TRBJ2-3 TRBV4-3 TGCGCCAGCAGCCAAGACTTGGTTGATACGCAGTATTTT CASSQDLVDTQYF
TRBD2 . TRBJ2-1 TRBV5-1 TGCGCCAGCAGCCCGCTGGGACTAGATAACAATGAGCAGTTCTTC CASSPLGLDNNEQFF
. once TRBJ1-3 TRBV30 TGTGCCTGGGGGGGACCTGGAAACACCATATATTTT CAWGGPGNTIYF
. . TRBJ2-7 TRBV5-1 TGCGCCAGCAGAGGACCGAGCTCCTACGAGCAGTACTTC CASRGPSSYEQYF
. . TRBJ2-7 TRBV5-1 TGCGCCAGCAGCACGGGGGCCCCCTACGAGCAGTACTTC CASSTGAPYEQYF
TRBD1 . TRBJ2-1 TRBV7-3 TGTGCCAGCAGCTTAGAGGGGGCTTTGAATGAGCAGTTCTTC CASSLEGALNEQFF
TRBD2 . TRBJ2-7 TRBV30 TGTGCCTGGAGTGACAGGACTAGCGGGATCTCCTACGAGCAGTACTTC CAWSDRTSGISYEQYF
. . TRBJ2-7 TRBV5-4 TGTGCCAGCAGCTTTTCCCAGGGTCACTACGAGCAGTACTTC CASSFSQGHYEQYF
TRBD2 . TRBJ2-3 TRBV4-3 TGCGCCAGCAGCCAAGCGAGACTAGCGGGGGGAGGGACAGATACGCAGTATTTT CASSQARLAGGGTDTQYF
. . TRBJ1-1 TRBV13 TGTGCCAGCAGCTCCCGACAGAGCATGAACACTGAAGCTTTCTTT CASSSRQSMNTEAFF
. . TRBJ2-3 TRBV27 TGTGCCAGCAGTCCCCGGACTGATAGCACAGATACGCAGTATTTT CASSPRTDSTDTQYF
. . TRBJ1-1 TRBV9 TGTGCCAGCAGCGGGGAGGGCACTGAAGCTTTCTTT CASSGEGTEAFF
TRBD1 . TRBJ1-2 TRBV7-2 TGTGCCAGCAGCTCCGCGGGACAGGGAGGCTATGGCTACACCTTC CASSSAGQGGYGYTF